This record covers a single T cell receptor beta chain. As yet, its antigen is unknown. This entry is derived from a study of T-cell reconstitution after alpha-beta-depleted transplantation in children. The study, taken as a whole, reports: Some patients showed high day-60 TCRbeta diversity, which derived from surviving recipient T cells and thymic progenitors. By one year post-transplant, T-cell counts and diversity largely arose from T cells that were newly produced. Expanded graft clones, several hundred of them, were reportedly the source of alpha-beta T cells about two months after transplant.

Unique molecular identifiers were incorporated into the prepared TCRbeta library. TCRdb processed the PCR reads anew with MiXCR; each CDR3 protein has one entry. Of around 800,000 distinct CDR3 sequences listed, less than 20% were seen once; the top ten hold about 5%. The sequencing here drew on PBMCs, mostly from graft donor cells, taken 360 days after TCRalphabeta/CD19-depleted stem cell transplant. This sequence originates from a male patient younger than 18 who had a stem cell transplant for acute lymphoblastic leukemia, so the T cells may come from the graft donor.

The CDR3 sequence: CSGGDSGSEQYF. In DNA, the CDR3 is TGCAGTGGGGGGGACAGCGGGTCCGAGCAGTACTTC. The gene calls are TRBV20-1 and TRBJ2-7, with D possibly matching TRBD1 (7 bases). CDR3 size: 12 residues. The germline V gene has CDR1 DFQATT and CDR2 SNEGSKA (reference sequence). V was clipped by 7 bases and J by 6 bases, with 16 bases between them.